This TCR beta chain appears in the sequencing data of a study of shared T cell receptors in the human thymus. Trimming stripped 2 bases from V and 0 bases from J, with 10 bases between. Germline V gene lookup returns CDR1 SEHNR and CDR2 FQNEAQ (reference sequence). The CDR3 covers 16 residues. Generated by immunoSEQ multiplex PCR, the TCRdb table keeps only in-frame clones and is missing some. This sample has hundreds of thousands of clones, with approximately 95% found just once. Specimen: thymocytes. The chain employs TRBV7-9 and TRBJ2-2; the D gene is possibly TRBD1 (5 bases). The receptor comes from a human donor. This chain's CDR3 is CASSLIGRANTGELFF. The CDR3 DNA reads TGTGCCAGCAGCTTAATCGGCAGGGCGAACACCGGGGAGCTGTTTTTT.